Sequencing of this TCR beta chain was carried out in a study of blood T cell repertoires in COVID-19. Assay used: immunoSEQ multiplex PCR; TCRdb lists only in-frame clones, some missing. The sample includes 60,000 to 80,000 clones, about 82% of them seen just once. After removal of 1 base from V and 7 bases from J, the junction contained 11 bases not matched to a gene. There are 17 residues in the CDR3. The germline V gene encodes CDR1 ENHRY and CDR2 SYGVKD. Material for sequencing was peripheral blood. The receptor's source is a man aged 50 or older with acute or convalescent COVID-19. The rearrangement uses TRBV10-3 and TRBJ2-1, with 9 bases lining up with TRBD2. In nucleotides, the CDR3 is TGTGCCATCAGTGAGTTCCGACTAGCGGTATTCAGGAATGAGCAGTTCTTC. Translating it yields CAISEFRLAVFRNEQFF.